The 22 T cell receptor beta chains below all came from one sample that was sequenced in a study of Graves' ophthalmopathy and Graves' hyperthyroidism. Using RNA transcripts, the TCR beta CDR3 regions were amplified. After a first-round RT-PCR with HTBI primers, a second-round multiplex PCR was run. TCRdb redid the calling of the multiplex PCR reads with MiXCR, one entry per CDR3 protein. The table lists around 1,200,000 distinct CDR3 sequences, less than 45% of them singletons, with around 10% in the top ten. The sample comprised peripheral blood or thyroid tissue (not recorded which). Receptors originate from an adult man with Graves' hyperthyroidism.

This chain joins TRBV24-1 and TRBJ1-6; the D gene is possibly TRBD1 (5 bases). CDR1 and CDR2 (germline): KGHDR, SFDVKD. Trimming removed 9 bases from V and 8 bases from J, with 22 bases in between. The CDR3 extends over 16 amino acids. The CDR3 DNA reads as TGTGCCACCGGGACTAGCGGGAGAGGGGCAGATTCACCCCTCCACTTT. Encoded protein: CATGTSGRGADSPLHF.

In this sample, this clonotype turned up many times. The V call is TRBV7-8, the J call TRBJ1-1; D remains unclear. The CDR3 length is 14 residues. Per the germline V gene, CDR1 is SGHVS and CDR2 is FQNEAQ. Trimming removed 4 bases at V and 7 bases at J, with 16 bases between. CDR3 nucleotides: TGTGCCAGCAGCTCAGAAACGGCCGCTATTGAAGCTTTCTTT. It translates to CASSSETAAIEAFF. Full variable domain (outside the CDR3, taken from reference TRBV7-8 and TRBJ1-1): GAGVSQSPRYKVAKRGQDVALRCDPISGHVSLFWYQQALGQGPEFLTYFQNEAQLDKSGLPSDRFFAERPEGSVSTLKIQRTQQEDSAVYLCASSSETAAIEAFFGQGTRLTVV.

This clonotype showed up many times. The V call is TRBV7-2, the J call TRBJ2-7; no definite D call. This CDR3 is built from 14 residues. CDR1 is SGHTA and CDR2 is FQGNSA in the germline V gene. V gave up 0 bases and J gave up 3 bases, with 9 bases separating them. CDR3 in DNA: TGTGCCAGCAGCTTAGCGCGAGAAAGCTACGAGCAGTACTTC. Amino acid sequence: CASSLARESYEQYF.

The chain is built from TRBV24-1 and TRBJ2-7, with unresolved D. Per germline, CDR1 KGHDR and CDR2 SFDVKD. V shed 5 bases and J shed 5 bases, with 9 bases lying between them. The CDR3 contains 12 residues. The CDR3 spells CATSVGRNEQYF. The CDR3 DNA is TGTGCCACCAGTGTGGGCAGGAACGAGCAGTACTTC.

The rearrangement joins TRBV2 to TRBJ1-5; TRBD1 aligns across 7 bases. CDR3 size: 16 residues. In germline, CDR1 is SNHLY, CDR2 FYNNEI. With 6 bases clipped from V and 0 bases from J, the junction kept 8 bases outside the gene matches. CDR3 coding DNA: TGTGCCAGCAGGACAGGGAACTCTTATAGCAATCAGCCCCAGCATTTT. Encoded protein: CASRTGNSYSNQPQHF.

This chain uses TRBV2 with TRBJ1-2; TRBD1 is a possible D gene (5 bases). Germline V gene sequence: CDR1 SNHLY, CDR2 FYNNEI. The CDR3 totals 14 residues. Trimming shortened V by 4 bases and J by 7 bases, and 16 bases separated the two germline ends. The CDR3 protein is CASSVYRCISGYTF. CDR3 coding DNA: TGTGCCAGCAGTGTCTACAGGTGTATAAGTGGCTACACCTTC.

This clonotype was counted many times. The chain has TRBV20-1 and TRBJ2-5; possibly TRBD1 for D (6 bases). The CDR3 is 15 residues long. The germline gives CDR1 DFQATT, CDR2 SNEGSKA (reference sequence). Trimming cost V 2 bases and J 2 bases, with 15 bases left between them. This chain's CDR3 is CSARRSRTVQETQYF. CDR3 nucleotide sequence: TGCAGTGCTAGACGCTCTCGGACAGTTCAAGAGACCCAGTACTTC.

This clonotype was found a few times. The V gene is TRBV7-2, the J gene TRBJ2-7, with D maybe TRBD2 (6 bases). There are 14 residues in the CDR3. V lost 3 bases to trimming and J lost 7 bases, with 16 bases between them. Germline assignment: CDR1 SGHTA and CDR2 FQGNSA. The CDR3 spells CASSLGGDLGEQYF. For the CDR3, the DNA is TGTGCCAGCAGCTTGGGGGGAGACCTAGGAGAGCAGTACTTC.

This clonotype showed up just once. V usage is TRBV20-1 and J usage is TRBJ1-1; D is possibly TRBD1 (5 bases). This CDR3 has 12 residues. Germline loops: CDR1 DFQATT, CDR2 SNEGSKA (reference sequence). V lost 3 bases and J 6 bases, leaving 11 bases between the germline ends. CDR3 nucleotide sequence: TGCAGTGCTAGCCAGGGTATAGCTGAAGCTTTCTTT. This codes for CSASQGIAEAFF.

The rearrangement links TRBV25-1 to TRBJ1-4, with D perhaps TRBD1 (6 bases). The CDR3 has 16 amino acids. The germline V gene has CDR1 MGHDK and CDR2 SYGVNS. Deletions cut 1 base from V and 0 bases from J, with 9 bases between. CDR3 in amino acids: CASSEFGGATNEKLFF. Written as DNA, the CDR3 is TGTGCCAGCAGTGAATTTGGGGGCGCAACTAATGAAAAACTGTTTTTT.

This clonotype was observed a handful of times. The chain combines TRBV27 with TRBJ2-7, with TRBD1 as a possible D gene (6 bases). The V end was cut by 6 bases, the J end by 0 bases, with 9 bases between. CDR3 size: 13 residues. Germline-derived CDR1 and CDR2 are MNHEY and SMNVEV (reference sequence). The CDR3 loop reads CASRGQNSYEQYF. The CDR3 DNA reads TGTGCCAGCAGGGGACAAAACTCCTACGAGCAGTACTTC.

This sequence joins TRBV6-2 or TRBV6-3 and TRBJ2-7; a weak D match, TRBD2 (6 bases). CDR3 length: 15 residues. Per the germline V gene, CDR1 is MNHEY and CDR2 is SVGEGT. The germline V and J ends were trimmed by 7 bases and 4 bases, with 20 bases remaining between them. CDR3 sequence: CASTEGFFSSYEQYF. CDR3 bases: TGTGCCAGCACGGAGGGGTTTTTTAGCTCGTACGAGCAGTACTTC.

This clonotype was seen a few times. The CDR3 DNA sequence: TGCGCCAGCAGCACTGGACAGAGTAACTATGGCTACACCTTC. This codes for CASSTGQSNYGYTF. This chain joins TRBV5-1 and TRBJ1-2; weak D call: TRBD1 (6 bases). Germline V gene lookup returns CDR1 SGHRS and CDR2 YFSETQ. This CDR3 is built from 14 residues. V gave up 4 bases and J gave up 1 base, with 11 bases separating them.

This clonotype has at least ten counts. The chain has TRBV7-9 and TRBJ1-2; D is uncertain. V was shortened by 5 bases and J by 2 bases, with 21 bases between the two germline ends. The length of the CDR3 is 17 residues. The germline gives CDR1 SEHNR, CDR2 FQNEAQ (reference sequence). The CDR3 DNA follows: TGTGCCAGCAGCACCTCCCCGGTGGAGGCCGCGAACTATGGCTACACCTTC. This gives the protein CASSTSPVEAANYGYTF.

This clonotype was observed at least ten times. The chain employs TRBV9 and TRBJ1-4; no reliable D call. Germline CDR1 is SGDLS and CDR2 is YYNGEE. Deletions cut 3 bases from V and 5 bases from J, with 20 bases between. The CDR3 has 17 amino acids. Here the CDR3 reads CASSAGGPFVTNEKLFF. CDR3 nucleotide sequence: TGTGCCAGCAGCGCCGGCGGGCCTTTCGTTACCAATGAAAAACTGTTTTTT.

The rearrangement links TRBV9 to TRBJ2-7; maybe TRBD2 (6 bases). Germline V gives CDR1 SGDLS, CDR2 YYNGEE. With 1 base removed from V and 7 bases from J, the gap between germline ends came to 12 bases. The length of the CDR3 is 13 residues. The CDR3 reads CASSVRRAGEQYF. CDR3 nucleotide sequence: TGTGCCAGCAGCGTACGGAGGGCGGGAGAGCAGTACTTC.

About this clonotype itself: A far bigger clonotype differs at one base, so this is likely a read error. The CDR3 sequence is CASSYQVTEAFF. DNA of the CDR3: TGTGCCAGCAGTTATCAAGTGACTGAAGCTTTCTTT. The chain carries TRBV6-5 and TRBJ1-1, with D uncertain. The CDR3 totals 12 residues. Germline values: CDR1 MNHEY, CDR2 SVGAGI. V was trimmed by 3 bases and J by 5 bases, leaving 7 bases between them.

In DNA form, the CDR3 reads TGTGCCAGCAGTCGCCGGAAAATCCAAGAGACCCAGTACTTC. Translation: CASSRRKIQETQYF. The chain has TRBV12-3 or TRBV12-4 and TRBJ2-7, with no clear D. The end of the DNA is better explained by TRBJ2-5, so the J call may be wrong. This CDR3 has 14 amino acids.

This clonotype came up many times. The V call is TRBV12-3 or TRBV12-4, the J call TRBJ1-2; 9 positions agree with TRBD1. V lost 6 bases, J lost 8 bases, and 13 bases stayed unmatched. The CDR3 runs to 15 residues. CDR3 DNA: TGTGCCAGCAGCTTCTACATGGGACAGGGTGAAGGCTACACCTTC. It is translated as CASSFYMGQGEGYTF.

This clonotype was counted at least ten times. This chain's CDR3 is CASSLVRESHEQYF. CDR3 DNA sequence: TGTGCCAGCAGCTTAGTTCGGGAGTCCCACGAGCAGTACTTC. The chain combines TRBV7-8 with TRBJ2-7; weak D call: TRBD2 (6 bases). Germline loops: CDR1 SGHVS, CDR2 FQNEAQ. Between the trimmed V and J ends, which lost 1 base and 5 bases, there was a span of 12 bases. CDR3 length equals 14 residues.

The chain has TRBV29-1 and TRBJ2-5, with 10 bases that match TRBD2. Looked up from germline, CDR1 is SQVTM and CDR2 is ANQGSEA. The J segment lost 5 bases and the V segment lost 1 base, leaving 7 bases of the junction unmatched. The CDR3 covers 15 residues. The CDR3 DNA sequence: TGCAGCGTTGAAGCTAGCGGGGGTGTCCCCGAGACCCAGTACTTC. The encoded protein is CSVEASGGVPETQYF.

This clonotype has a count of ten or more. The rearrangement links TRBV2 to TRBJ2-5, with a tentative D call TRBD2 (5 bases). The CDR3 spans 14 residues. V lost 0 bases, J lost 4 bases, and 9 bases lay in between. From germline, CDR1 is SNHLY and CDR2 FYNNEI. The CDR3: CASSEALAGETQYF. In DNA form, the CDR3 reads TGTGCCAGCAGTGAAGCGCTGGCGGGAGAGACCCAGTACTTC.